Here is one TCR beta chain with its context. In the study's own analysis: Estimation of nucleated cell counts was performed using reference gene primer amplification. This table comes from immunoSEQ multiplex PCR, and its TCRdb copy is limited to in-frame clones, with some not included. V, J and clone size are those of that table, while D and trimming were read from the DNA. The sample has around 130,000 clones, 90% seen once. These data belong to a study of blood T cell repertoires in COVID-19. The germline gives CDR1 ENHRY, CDR2 SYGVKD. V lost 0 bases to trimming and J lost 3 bases, with 6 bases between them. The CDR3 length is 14 residues.

Material: peripheral blood. This clonotype originated in a man aged 60-69 years with COVID-19, enrolled during active disease. The chain joins TRBV10-3 to TRBJ1-3; no definite D call. CDR3 nucleotides: TGTGCCATCAGTGAGTCTACTCTTGGAAACACCATATATTTT. Protein sequence: CAISESTLGNTIYF.